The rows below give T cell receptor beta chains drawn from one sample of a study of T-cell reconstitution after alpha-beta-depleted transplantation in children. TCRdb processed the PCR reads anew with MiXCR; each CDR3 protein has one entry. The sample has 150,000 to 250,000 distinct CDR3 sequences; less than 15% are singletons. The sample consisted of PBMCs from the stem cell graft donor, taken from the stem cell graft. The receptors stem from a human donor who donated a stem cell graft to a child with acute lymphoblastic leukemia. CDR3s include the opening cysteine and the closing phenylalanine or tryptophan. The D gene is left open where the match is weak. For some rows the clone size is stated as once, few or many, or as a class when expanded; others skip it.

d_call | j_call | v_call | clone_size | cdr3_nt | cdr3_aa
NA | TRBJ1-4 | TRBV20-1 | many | TGCAGTGCTCCGGGACCGTCGCATGAAAAACTGTTTTTT | CSAPGPSHEKLFF
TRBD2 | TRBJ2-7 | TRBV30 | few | TGTGCCTGGACCAGGACTAGCGGGGTCCCCTACGAGCAGTACTTC | CAWTRTSGVPYEQYF
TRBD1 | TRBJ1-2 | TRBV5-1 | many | TGCGCCAGCAGCGGGACAGGGGGGAACTATGGCTACACCTTC | CASSGTGGNYGYTF
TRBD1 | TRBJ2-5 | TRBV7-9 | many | TGTGCCAGCAGCCCTCTAACAGGGGTCGAGACCCAGTACTTC | CASSPLTGVETQYF
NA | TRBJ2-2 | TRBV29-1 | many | TGCAGCGTTGAACAGGGGTTGAACACCGGGGAGCTGTTTTTT | CSVEQGLNTGELFF
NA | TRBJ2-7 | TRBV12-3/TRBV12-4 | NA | TGTGCCAGCAGCCCACAGGACTGGTTTTACGAGCAGTACTTC | CASSPQDWFYEQYF
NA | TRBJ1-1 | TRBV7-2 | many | TGTGCCAGCAGCGCGCGGGGCAGGGAGAACACTGAAGCTTTCTTT | CASSARGRENTEAFF
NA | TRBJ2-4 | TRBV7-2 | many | TGTGCCAGCAGCTTATCGGTTGTTAGGAACCTAGCCAAAAACATTCAGTACTTC | CASSLSVVRNLAKNIQYF
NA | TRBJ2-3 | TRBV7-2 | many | TGTGCCAGCAGCTTAGTAGCAACTAGCACAGATACGCAGTATTTT | CASSLVATSTDTQYF
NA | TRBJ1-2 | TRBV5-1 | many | TGCGCCAGCAGCTTGGAGGGTCGCTACACCTTC | CASSLEGRYTF
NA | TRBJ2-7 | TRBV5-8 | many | TGTGCCAGCAGCTTTTTCGACGGTACTTCCTACGAGCAGTACTTC | CASSFFDGTSYEQYF
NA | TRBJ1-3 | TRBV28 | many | TGTGCCAGCAGTTTGGAGGCGACGGAGGGCACCATATATTTT | CASSLEATEGTIYF
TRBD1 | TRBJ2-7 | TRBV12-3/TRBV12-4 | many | TGTGCCAGCAGGTCGGGACAGGGATTGTACGAGCAGTACTTC | CASRSGQGLYEQYF
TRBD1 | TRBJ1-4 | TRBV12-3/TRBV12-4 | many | TGTGCCAGCACCCTGACAGGGATTAATGAAAAACTGTTTTTT | CASTLTGINEKLFF
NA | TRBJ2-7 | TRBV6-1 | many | TGTGCCAGCAGTCAACACGGACCTTTCACCTACGAGCAGTACTTC | CASSQHGPFTYEQYF
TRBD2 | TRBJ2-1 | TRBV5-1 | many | TGCGCCAGCAGCTTGCAACCTAGCGGGAGGGGAGGGAATGAGCAGTTCTTC | CASSLQPSGRGGNEQFF
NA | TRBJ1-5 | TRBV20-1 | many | TGCAGTGCTAGTTTCGGGGCGCGGGATAGCAATCAGCCCCAGCATTTT | CSASFGARDSNQPQHF
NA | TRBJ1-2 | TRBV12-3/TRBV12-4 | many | TGTGCCAGCAGTCCTCAGGGATATGGCTACACCTTC | CASSPQGYGYTF
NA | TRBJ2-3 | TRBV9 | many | TGTGCCAGCAGCGAAAGGACTGCCTCTAGCACAGATACGCAGTATTTT | CASSERTASSTDTQYF
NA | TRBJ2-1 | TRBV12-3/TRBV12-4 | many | TGTGCCAGCAGTTCTCCGCGGGGCAGGGGTATCGACAATGAGCAGTTCTTC | CASSSPRGRGIDNEQFF
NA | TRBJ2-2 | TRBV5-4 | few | TGTGCCAGCAGCTTGGGCGGGTCGAACACCGGGGAGCTGTTTTTT | CASSLGGSNTGELFF
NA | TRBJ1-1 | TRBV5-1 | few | TGCGCCAGCAGCGTCCGGGACGTCCCCCGGAACACTGAAGCTTTCTTT | CASSVRDVPRNTEAFF
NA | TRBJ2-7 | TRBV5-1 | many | TGCGCCAGCAGCTTGGGGGGAGTAGCGGAACGCTACGAGCAGTACTTC | CASSLGGVAERYEQYF
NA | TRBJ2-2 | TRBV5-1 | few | TGCGCCAGCACCCAGCTCCAGAACACCGGGGAGCTGTTTTTT | CASTQLQNTGELFF
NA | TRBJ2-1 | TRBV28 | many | TGTGCCAGCAGCGTTCCCGCCGGCCGGAATGAGCAGTTCTTC | CASSVPAGRNEQFF
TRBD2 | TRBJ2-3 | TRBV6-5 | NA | TGTGCCAGCAGTTCGGGACTAGCGGGCCATACGCAGTATTTT | CASSSGLAGHTQYF
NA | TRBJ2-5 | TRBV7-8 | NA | TGTGCCAGCAGCGTGAATCTTGGAGGAGAGACCCAGTACTTC | CASSVNLGGETQYF
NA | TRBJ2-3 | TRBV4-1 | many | TGCGCCAGCAGCCAAGATGTCGGCGGGAGCACAGATACGCAGTATTTT | CASSQDVGGSTDTQYF
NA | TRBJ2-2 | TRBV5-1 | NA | TGCGCCAGCAGCTATAACACCGGGGAGCTGTTTTTT | CASSYNTGELFF
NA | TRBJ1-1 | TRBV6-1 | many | TGTGCCAGCAGTGCCTTAAAAGGGAGAAATACTGAAGCTTTCTTT | CASSALKGRNTEAFF
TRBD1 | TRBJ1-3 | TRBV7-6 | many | TGTGCCAGCAGACAACAGGGGTTCGGAAACACCATATATTTT | CASRQQGFGNTIYF
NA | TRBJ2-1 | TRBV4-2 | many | TGTGCCAGCAGCCAAGAAGCTTCCGCAACCAATGAGCAGTTCTTC | CASSQEASATNEQFF
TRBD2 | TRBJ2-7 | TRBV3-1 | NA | TGTGCCAGCAGCCAAGGGGGGACTAGCGGCTCCTACGAGCAGTACTTC | CASSQGGTSGSYEQYF
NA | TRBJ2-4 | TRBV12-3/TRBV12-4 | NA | TGTGCCAGCAATAGCCGGGATGGCAAAAACATTCAGTACTTC | CASNSRDGKNIQYF
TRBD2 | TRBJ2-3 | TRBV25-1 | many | TGTGCCAGCAGTGCAACTGGGCGGGGGGCGCAGTATTTT | CASSATGRGAQYF
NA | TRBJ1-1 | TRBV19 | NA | TGTGCCAGTAATCGCCAGAACATGAACACTGAAGCTTTCTTT | CASNRQNMNTEAFF
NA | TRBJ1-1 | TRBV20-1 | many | TGCAGTGCTAGAGATTTCAGGGGGAACACTGAAGCTTTCTTT | CSARDFRGNTEAFF
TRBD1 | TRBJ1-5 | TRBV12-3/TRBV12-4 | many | TGTGCCAGCAGACCCGGGACAGGGCTTTCGCCCCAGCATTTT | CASRPGTGLSPQHF
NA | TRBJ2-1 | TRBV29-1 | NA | TGCAGCGTTGAGACGCTCTTCAGTGAGCAGTTCTTC | CSVETLFSEQFF
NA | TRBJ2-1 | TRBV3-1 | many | TGTGCCAGCAGCCAATACTATTCCCATGAGCAGTTCTTC | CASSQYYSHEQFF
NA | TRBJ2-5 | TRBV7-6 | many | TGTGCCAGCAGCCAAGGTGGAGAGGCTGCAGAGACCCAGTACTTC | CASSQGGEAAETQYF
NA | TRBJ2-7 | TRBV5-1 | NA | TGCGCCAGCAGCTCAACAGGGAGTGGGTCCTACGAGCAGTACTTC | CASSSTGSGSYEQYF
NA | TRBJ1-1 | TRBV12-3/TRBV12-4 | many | TGTGCCAGCAGTTTACAGGGTTATTCTGAAGCTTTCTTT | CASSLQGYSEAFF
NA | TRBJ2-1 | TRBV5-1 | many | TGCGCCAGCAGCCACTACAATGAGCAGTTCTTC | CASSHYNEQFF
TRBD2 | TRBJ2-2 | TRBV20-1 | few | TGCAGTGCCAGCCCCGGGGGGGGTGGGACCGGGGAGCTGTTTTTT | CSASPGGGGTGELFF
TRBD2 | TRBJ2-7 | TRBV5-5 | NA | TGTGCCAGCAGCCTCTGGGGTGGGGGGGTAGGTTCCTACGAGCAGTACTTC | CASSLWGGGVGSYEQYF
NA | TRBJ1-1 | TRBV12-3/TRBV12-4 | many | TGTGCCAGCAGCCCGAACAGGGAAGGGAGCACTGAAGCTTTCTTT | CASSPNREGSTEAFF
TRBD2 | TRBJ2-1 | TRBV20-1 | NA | TGCAGTGCTGGACAGACTAGCGCCGACAATGAGCAGTTCTTC | CSAGQTSADNEQFF
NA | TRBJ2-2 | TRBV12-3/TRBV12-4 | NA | TGTGCCAGCACCGTGGGACTCGGCGGGGAGCTGTTTTTT | CASTVGLGGELFF
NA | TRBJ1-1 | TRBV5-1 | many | TGCGCCAGCAGCTTGGTTATCGGCGGAATGAACACTGAAGCTTTCTTT | CASSLVIGGMNTEAFF
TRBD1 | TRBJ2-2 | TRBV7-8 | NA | TGTGCCAGCACCTCGTGGGACAGCTCGAACACCGGGGAGCTGTTTTTT | CASTSWDSSNTGELFF
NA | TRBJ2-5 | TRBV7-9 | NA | TGTGCCAGCAGCTTAGGAATGCGGTACCAAGAGACCCAGTACTTC | CASSLGMRYQETQYF
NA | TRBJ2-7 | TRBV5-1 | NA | TGCGCCAGCAGCTTGGGGGGCAGGGGGGCCTACGAGCAGTACTTC | CASSLGGRGAYEQYF
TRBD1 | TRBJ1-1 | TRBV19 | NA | TGTGCCAGTAGACCGGGACAGGGGATGAAAAACACTGAAGCTTTCTTT | CASRPGQGMKNTEAFF